Shown below are 9 T cell receptor beta chains from a single sample sequenced in a study of human T cells and chemical hapten exposure (dated by TCRdb to the early 2020s). The receptor library was made with RACE. Sequencing instrument: NextSeq 500. The public reads were reanalyzed by TCRdb: fastp trimming at Q25, MiXCR alignment, in-frame beta chains only. Each CDR3 protein appears once, grouped with its most common genes and DNA. In this sample the table shows more than 100,000 distinct CDR3 sequences, about 11% of which occur a single time. Together, the top ten hold 2% to 2.5% of the sample. The time point label, read with the paper, signifies: patch test 3, about 24 weeks after DPC sensitization. The intended sense of this specimen's treatment or condition label: therapeutic diphenylcyclopropenone sensitization with weekly scalp DPC. Sequencing used whole blood, obtained in connection with sensitization to the hapten diphenylcyclopropenone (DPC). These receptors were taken from a woman between 50 and 59 years old with alopecia areata. Some clones in this sample may be carry-over from other donors' samples.

This clonotype was detected only a few times. The gene calls are TRBV12-3 or TRBV12-4 and TRBJ1-4, with 7 positions matching TRBD1. This CDR3 comprises 14 residues. J gave up 2 bases and V 5 bases, and 2 bases lay outside the gene matches. As DNA, the CDR3 is TGTGCCAGCAGTCACAGGGGCACTAATGAAAAACTGTTTTTT. This translates into CASSHRGTNEKLFF.

This clonotype was detected many times. V gene TRBV5-6 combines with J gene TRBJ2-7; no firm D call. The CDR3 is 13 amino acids. Trimming pared 3 bases from V and 11 bases from J, leaving 18 bases between. Per germline, CDR1 SGHDT and CDR2 YYEEEE. The CDR3 DNA sequence: TGTGCCAGCAGCTCGCCCATGACCCTCCGGGAGTACTTC. Amino acids: CASSSPMTLREYF.

This clonotype was seen repeatedly, ten times or more. V and J are TRBV30 and TRBJ2-7; 9 bases map to TRBD2. Per the germline V gene, CDR1 is GTSNPN and CDR2 is SVGIG (reference sequence). The junction had 11 bases not matched to a gene; V was cut back by 2 bases and J by 6 bases. This CDR3 is built from 15 residues. CDR3 sequence reads: CAWSHIAGAGGEQYF. CDR3 DNA sequence: TGTGCCTGGAGTCATATAGCGGGAGCTGGAGGCGAGCAGTACTTC.

This clonotype has a handful of counts. The chain is built from TRBV28 and TRBJ1-5; 12 bases fit TRBD1. Germline-derived CDR1 and CDR2 are MDHEN and SYDVKM. The CDR3 loop spans 18 amino acids. The V gene end was trimmed by 5 bases and the J gene end by 1 base; junction bases not matched to a gene: 9. The CDR3, as DNA: TGTGCCAGCAGTGAGGGGACAGGGGGCACCCAGAGCAATCAGCCCCAGCATTTT. Translating gives CASSEGTGGTQSNQPQHF. The full variable domain, rest sourced from reference TRBV28 and TRBJ1-5, is DVKVTQSSRYLVKRTGEKVFLECVQDMDHENMFWYRQDPGLGLRLIYFSYDVKMKEKGDIPEGYSVSREKKERFSLILESASTNQTSMYLCASSEGTGGTQSNQPQHFGDGTRLSIL.

In this sample, this clonotype turned up a few times. The V call is TRBV6-1, the J call TRBJ1-3; TRBD1 aligns across 7 bases. Germline V gives CDR1 MNHNS, CDR2 SASEGT. This CDR3 is 15 amino acids long. The V gene end was trimmed by 4 bases and the J gene end by 6 bases; junction bases not matched to a gene: 9. Here the CDR3 reads CASSGSDRLLNTIYF. The CDR3 DNA reads as TGTGCCAGCAGTGGATCGGACAGGCTATTAAACACCATATATTTT.

This clonotype showed up many times. V and J are TRBV10-3 and TRBJ2-6, with D uncertain. The CDR3 covers 15 residues. Germline-derived CDR1 and CDR2 are ENHRY and SYGVKD. V was shortened by 0 bases and J by 1 base, with 4 bases between the two germline ends. The CDR3 sequence is CAISESASGANVLTF. The CDR3 coding sequence is TGTGCCATCAGTGAGTCTGCGTCTGGGGCCAACGTCCTGACTTTC.

This chain links TRBV6-1 with TRBJ1-1, with no clear D. The CDR3 is made up of 14 amino acids. The ends were cut back, 4 bases at V and 3 bases at J, with 12 bases in the middle. The germline gives CDR1 MNHNS, CDR2 SASEGT. CDR3 sequence reads: CASSGVWPDTEAFF. In DNA, the CDR3 is TGTGCCAGCAGTGGGGTTTGGCCCGACACTGAAGCTTTCTTT.

This clonotype has just a few counts. This chain connects TRBV12-3 or TRBV12-4 to TRBJ1-2; 7 nucleotides agree with TRBD1. There are 13 residues in the CDR3. After removal of 6 bases from V and 4 bases from J, the junction contained 5 bases not matched to a gene. Written as DNA, the CDR3 is TGTGCCAGCAGCCAGGACAGGTTCTATGGCTACACCTTC. It translates to CASSQDRFYGYTF.

This clonotype was observed a few times. The rearrangement joins TRBV9 to TRBJ1-1; D perhaps matches TRBD1 (5 bases). The length of the CDR3 is 14 residues. V was shortened by 2 bases and J by 3 bases, with 11 bases between the two germline ends. CDR1 SGDLS and CDR2 YYNGEE come from the germline V gene. CDR3 loop: CASSVVGEYTEAFF. As DNA, the CDR3 is TGTGCCAGCAGCGTGGTGGGGGAGTACACTGAAGCTTTCTTT.